This entry lists 10 T cell receptor beta chains sequenced from one sample in a study of T cell clonotyping in hematopoietic cell transplantation. Libraries were prepared by immunoSEQ multiplex PCR; TCRdb keeps only in-frame clonotypes and omits some of them. The sample holds 6,500 to 8,500 clones, 85% to 95% seen once. Specimen: PBMCs, collected 180 days after allogeneic stem cell transplant. These receptors all come from a female patient in her fifties or sixties who had an allogeneic stem cell transplant from an unrelated donor, so the T cells may come from the graft donor. Some clones in this sample may be carry-over from other donors' samples.

This chain joins TRBV2 and TRBJ1-5, with 8 bases identical to TRBD1. The CDR3 covers 13 residues. CDR1 SNHLY and CDR2 FYNNEI come from the germline V gene. V lost 4 bases, J lost 6 bases, and 2 bases stayed unmatched. The CDR3, as DNA: TGTGCCAGCAGTGGGACAGGGATTCAGCCCCAGCATTTT. As protein: CASSGTGIQPQHF.

This chain links TRBV11-2 with TRBJ2-7, with D perhaps assigned TRBD1 or TRBD2 (6 bases each). Trimming shortened V by 4 bases and J by 5 bases, and 18 bases separated the two germline ends. Germline CDR1 is SGHAT and CDR2 is FQNNGV. The CDR3 loop spans 15 amino acids. CDR3 sequence: CASSSGPGGVDEQYF. For the CDR3, the DNA is TGTGCCAGCAGCTCCGGGCCCGGGGGCGTTGACGAGCAGTACTTC.

The chain carries TRBV29-1 and TRBJ1-2, with TRBD1 as a possible D gene (5 bases). The length of the CDR3 is 11 residues. V dropped 4 bases and J dropped 4 bases, with 7 bases sitting between them. Germline CDR1 reads SQVTM; CDR2 reads ANQGSEA. CDR3 coding DNA: TGCAGCGTTGGGGGGGGCTATGGCTACACCTTC. This sequence encodes CSVGGGYGYTF.

The V gene is TRBV11-2, the J gene TRBJ2-2; 7 bases agree with TRBD1. V trimming: 2 bases; J trimming: 3 bases; junction bases outside the gene matches: 6. Per germline, CDR1 SGHAT and CDR2 FQNNGV. The CDR3 is 16 amino acids. CDR3 residues: CASSLPRGLDTGELFF. In DNA, the CDR3 is TGTGCCAGCAGCTTACCTAGGGGGCTGGACACCGGGGAGCTGTTTTTT.

A single count supports this clone. V gene TRBV30 combines with J gene TRBJ2-1, with TRBD2 matching over 10 bases. The V gene's germline CDR1 is GTSNPN and CDR2 SVGIG (reference sequence). The trim removed 4 bases at V and 7 bases at J, leaving 4 bases unmatched. CDR3 length equals 13 residues. In DNA, the CDR3 is TGTGCCTGGATGGGACTAGCGAGGAATGAGCAGTTCTTC. This codes for CAWMGLARNEQFF.

The chain carries TRBV4-1 and TRBJ2-4, with D unresolved. V lost 1 base to trimming and J lost 3 bases, with 7 bases between them. This CDR3 is built from 14 residues. Germline loops: CDR1 MGHRA, CDR2 YSYEKL. The CDR3 bases are TGCGCCAGCAGCCAAGGGGGAAACAAAAACATTCAGTACTTC. Protein sequence: CASSQGGNKNIQYF.

The chain carries TRBV29-1 and TRBJ2-5; D gene ambiguous. V was clipped by 7 bases and J by 0 bases, with 12 bases between them. The CDR3 contains 13 residues. Germline loops: CDR1 SQVTM, CDR2 ANQGSEA. The CDR3 loop is CSARMLDQETQYF. Written as DNA, the CDR3 is TGCAGCGCTAGAATGTTAGACCAAGAGACCCAGTACTTC.

The rearrangement uses TRBV7-2 and TRBJ1-1, with D hard to call. The length of the CDR3 is 12 residues. CDR1 is SGHTA and CDR2 is FQGNSA in the germline V gene. The V end was cut by 5 bases, the J end by 1 base, with 5 bases between. The CDR3 DNA reads TGTGCCAGCAGCCCGAGGAACACTGAAGCTTTCTTT. Translation gives CASSPRNTEAFF.

The chain carries TRBV29-1 and TRBJ1-4, with a tentative D call TRBD1 (6 bases). There are 13 residues in the CDR3. The germline CDR1 and CDR2 sequences are SQVTM and ANQGSEA. V shed 6 bases and J shed 3 bases, with 11 bases lying between them. The CDR3 region has the DNA TGCAGCGTCCGGAGGGGGGCTAATGAAAAACTGTTTTTT. Residues: CSVRRGANEKLFF.

The gene calls are TRBV7-2 and TRBJ2-5; D gene unclear. This CDR3 region has 11 residues. Per the germline V gene, CDR1 is SGHTA and CDR2 is FQGNSA. Trimming took 5 bases from V and 2 from J, leaving 3 bases between them. The CDR3 DNA is TGTGCCAGCAGCCTACAAGAGACCCAGTACTTC. It translates to CASSLQETQYF.